This record looks at one T cell receptor beta chain sequence and its context. What it binds is unknown. Generated by immunoSEQ multiplex PCR, the TCRdb table keeps only in-frame clones and is missing some. The sample has more than 30,000 clones; roughly 71% are singletons. The data derive from a study of radiotherapy plus CTLA-4 blockade in lung cancer. Background on the study: Of all patients, around 19% responded objectively and roughly 31% showed disease control. Regarding the study as a whole: Tumor-origin TCR clones grew in blood after radiotherapy plus ipilimumab. Dynamics of early blood T cell clones, together with interferon-beta, were reportedly the best predictors of response.

The V end was cut by 4 bases, the J end by 0 bases, with 7 bases between. The CDR3 has 14 amino acids. Germline V gene sequence: CDR1 SEHNR, CDR2 FQNEAQ (reference sequence). Those with chemo-refractory metastatic non-small-cell lung cancer were treated with focal radiation combined with CTLA-4 blockade using ipilimumab. This TCR derives from a human donor with non-small cell lung cancer who had stable disease on radiotherapy plus ipilimumab. Sequenced material: peripheral blood, taken from a patient treated with radiotherapy plus ipilimumab. The chain couples TRBV7-9 to TRBJ1-5, with no clear D. This CDR3 is CASSSAVSNQPQHF. In nucleotides, the CDR3 is TGTGCCAGCAGCTCTGCTGTTAGCAATCAGCCCCAGCATTTT.